Listed below are T cell receptor beta chains from one sample, sequenced in a study of blood T cell repertoires in COVID-19. Measured with immunoSEQ multiplex PCR; TCRdb has only the in-frame clones, and not every one. The sample lists roughly 87,000 clones, about 80% occurring once. Sequences were obtained from peripheral blood. The receptors were gathered from a woman aged 45 to 65 with acute or convalescent COVID-19. The CDR3 runs from the conserved cysteine through the conserved F or W. Fields, in order: V gene, CDR3 protein.

V gene: TRBV6-4; CDR3 protein: CASSDTGDTGELFF
V gene: TRBV19; CDR3 protein: CASSRGRGTDTQYF
V gene: TRBV12-3/TRBV12-4; CDR3 protein: CASSRSGTDTQYF
V gene: TRBV3-1/TRBV3-2; CDR3 protein: CASSQVGGAGTEAFF
V gene: TRBV6-5; CDR3 protein: CASSTGGWGEKLFF
V gene: TRBV11-1; CDR3 protein: CASSFSGTKNEKLFF
V gene: TRBV5-1; CDR3 protein: CASSRDQVGELFF
V gene: TRBV7-6; CDR3 protein: CASSLASYSLGEETQYF
V gene: TRBV6-2/TRBV6-3; CDR3 protein: CASSYTDRANYGYTF
V gene: TRBV19; CDR3 protein: CASSGTGRTGELFF
V gene: TRBV4-2; CDR3 protein: CASSQGGPDSYEQYF
V gene: TRBV5-1; CDR3 protein: CASSRGGSTGPREELFF
V gene: TRBV6-5; CDR3 protein: CASSYSGAVQPQHF
V gene: TRBV3-1/TRBV3-2; CDR3 protein: CASSQISGGQGAYEQYF
V gene: TRBV9; CDR3 protein: CASSVEGVEAFF
V gene: TRBV3-1/TRBV3-2; CDR3 protein: CASSQVSGGVNTGELFF
V gene: TRBV10-3; CDR3 protein: CAISGDRGEQYF
V gene: TRBV9; CDR3 protein: CASSDRDRGAGNTIYF
V gene: TRBV5-6; CDR3 protein: CASSLLGQGGYEQYF
V gene: TRBV15; CDR3 protein: CATSRGQTNNEKLFF
V gene: TRBV5-1; CDR3 protein: CASSSQTGNTEAFF
V gene: TRBV24-1; CDR3 protein: CATSQGPSTEAFF
V gene: TRBV2; CDR3 protein: CASTLLAGDNNEQFF
V gene: TRBV6-6; CDR3 protein: CASRSRHVLYF
V gene: TRBV27; CDR3 protein: CASSSDHPGQGYNEQFF
V gene: TRBV12-3/TRBV12-4; CDR3 protein: CASSFGGSSPLHF
V gene: TRBV14; CDR3 protein: CASSPNRRGDTEAFF
V gene: TRBV30; CDR3 protein: CAWRTGAGTEAFF
V gene: TRBV12-3/TRBV12-4; CDR3 protein: CASSPGYSYEQYF
V gene: TRBV7-7; CDR3 protein: CASSLGGLGTDTQYF
V gene: TRBV28; CDR3 protein: CASSNGQGPDTQYF
V gene: TRBV28; CDR3 protein: CASGPEKLFF
V gene: TRBV7-8; CDR3 protein: CASSLWTGGLGQPQHF
V gene: TRBV7-2; CDR3 protein: CASGPRGGINEQFF
V gene: TRBV11-2; CDR3 protein: CASSSLGSGENIQYF
V gene: TRBV5-1; CDR3 protein: CASSLGQGASEKLFF
V gene: TRBV5-1; CDR3 protein: CASSLVTTGVRTPLHF
V gene: TRBV7-2; CDR3 protein: CASSLATGADTQYF
V gene: TRBV16; CDR3 protein: CASSQFRDVNTEAFF
V gene: TRBV2; CDR3 protein: CASSGPAAGNQPQHF
V gene: TRBV19; CDR3 protein: CASSITGSYNSPLHF
V gene: TRBV6-5; CDR3 protein: CASKGLAVNEQFF
V gene: TRBV27; CDR3 protein: CASSLGQGYHNEQFF